This paragraph covers one TCR beta chain sequence. This record comes from a study of T-cell reconstitution after alpha-beta-depleted transplantation in children. Between the trimmed V and J ends, which lost 5 bases and 3 bases, there was a span of 17 bases. Germline CDR1 SGHTA, CDR2 FQGNSA. This CDR3 has 15 amino acids. Preparing the TCRbeta library involved the use of unique molecular identifiers. Each CDR3 protein is one row after TCRdb ran MiXCR on the PCR reads. The table lists about 6,100 distinct CDR3 sequences, 16% of them singletons. The chain couples TRBV7-2 to TRBJ2-7; maybe TRBD1 (6 bases). The receptor was isolated from a male patient younger than 18 who had a stem cell transplant for acute myeloid leukemia, so the T cells may come from the graft donor. The sample in question was PBMCs, mostly from graft donor cells, obtained 60 days after TCRalphabeta/CD19-depleted stem cell transplant. DNA of the CDR3: TGTGCCAGCAGCCCCACCCCCGGGACACTCTACGAGCAGTACTTC. Translation gives CASSPTPGTLYEQYF.